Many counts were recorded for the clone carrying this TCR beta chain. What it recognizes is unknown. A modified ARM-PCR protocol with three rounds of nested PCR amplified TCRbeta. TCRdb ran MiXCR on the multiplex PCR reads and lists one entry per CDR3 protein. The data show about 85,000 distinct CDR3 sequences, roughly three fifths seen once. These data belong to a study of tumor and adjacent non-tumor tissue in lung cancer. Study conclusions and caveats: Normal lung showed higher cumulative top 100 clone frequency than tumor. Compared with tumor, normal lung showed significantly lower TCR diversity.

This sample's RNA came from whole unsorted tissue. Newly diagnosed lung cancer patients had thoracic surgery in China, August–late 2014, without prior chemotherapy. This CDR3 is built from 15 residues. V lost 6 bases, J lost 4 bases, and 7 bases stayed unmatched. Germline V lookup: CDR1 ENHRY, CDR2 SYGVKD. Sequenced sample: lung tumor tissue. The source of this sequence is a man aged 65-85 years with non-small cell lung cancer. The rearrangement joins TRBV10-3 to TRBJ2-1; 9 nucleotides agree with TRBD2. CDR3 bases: TGTGCCATCAGAGGGGCGGGGGGGGATTACAATGAGCAGTTCTTC. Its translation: CAIRGAGGDYNEQFF.